Listed here are 25 T cell receptor beta chains from one sample, sequenced in a study of CD8+ T cells in alopecia areata. It was cDNA, reverse transcribed from extracted RNA, that served as the sequencing template. Sequencing used immunoSEQ multiplex PCR; TCRdb keeps in-frame clones, though not all of them. The sample shows some 170,000 clones, 67% of them seen only once. The specimen comprised CD8+ T cells sorted from blood, sampled at week 0. These receptors all stem from a human donor with alopecia areata.

The rearrangement links TRBV13 to TRBJ1-1; D gene unclear. Trimming took 1 base from V and 4 from J, leaving 13 bases between them. This CDR3 is built from 15 residues. Germline values: CDR1 PRHDT, CDR2 FYEKMQ (reference sequence). CDR3 DNA: TGTGCCAGCAGCTTAGTTCCGGCGGGGAGCACTGAAGCTTTCTTT. As protein: CASSLVPAGSTEAFF.

The CDR3 DNA reads TGTGCCAGCAGTGACGTTAATCAGCCCCAGCATTTT. This translates into CASSDVNQPQHF. This rearrangement joins TRBV6-1 to TRBJ1-5; D is unclear. The length of the CDR3 is 12 residues. Germline V lookup: CDR1 MNHNS, CDR2 SASEGT. V was pared by 3 bases and J by 4 bases, with 4 bases between.

This clone has just one count. V gene TRBV5-6 combines with J gene TRBJ2-1, with D possibly being TRBD1 or TRBD2 (5 bases each). V was trimmed by 3 bases and J by 6 bases, leaving 16 bases between them. Germline-derived CDR1 and CDR2 are SGHDT and YYEEEE. This CDR3 has 15 residues. This CDR3 is CASSWGIGLPNEQFF. The CDR3 DNA follows: TGTGCCAGCAGCTGGGGGATAGGACTCCCCAATGAGCAGTTCTTC.

Regarding this clone: At the DNA level, this CDR3 is encoded by other sequences in the same sample as well. The chain employs TRBV29-1 and TRBJ1-2; possibly TRBD1 for D (5 bases). The V gene lost 4 bases and the J gene lost 8 bases, with 11 bases spanning the gap. This CDR3 is 11 amino acids long. The germline gives CDR1 SQVTM, CDR2 ANQGSEA. The CDR3 spells CSVVQGGGYTF. The CDR3 DNA sequence: TGCAGCGTTGTTCAGGGTGGAGGCTACACCTTC. Supplemented by reference TRBV29-1 and TRBJ1-2, the full variable domain reads SAVISQKPSRDICQRGTSLTIQCQVDSQVTMMFWYRQQPGQSLTLIATANQGSEATYESGFVIDKFPISRPNLTFSTLTVSNMSPEDSSIYLCSVVQGGGYTFGSGTRLTVV.

CDR3: CASSDGTNYGYTF. The CDR3 DNA sequence: TGTGCCAGCAGCGACGGGACTAACTATGGCTACACCTTC. V gene TRBV13 combines with J gene TRBJ1-2; D unresolved. With 5 bases removed from V and 0 bases from J, the gap between germline ends came to 7 bases. Germline V lookup: CDR1 PRHDT, CDR2 FYEKMQ (reference sequence). The CDR3 runs 13 residues.

The chain links TRBV30 to TRBJ1-4; tentative D call: TRBD1 (6 bases). The germline V gene has CDR1 GTSNPN and CDR2 SVGIG (reference sequence). Trimming removed 7 bases from V and 6 bases from J, with 12 bases in between. The CDR3 is 12 residues long. The DNA of the CDR3 is TGTGCCTCTCTGGGGGGGCATGAAAAACTGTTTTTT. Amino acids: CASLGGHEKLFF.

The V call is TRBV27, the J call TRBJ1-4, with D perhaps matching TRBD1 (5 bases). Per germline, CDR1 MNHEY and CDR2 SMNVEV (reference sequence). The V gene lost 4 bases and the J gene lost 5 bases, with 14 bases spanning the gap. This CDR3 contains 15 residues. CDR3 DNA sequence: TGTGCCAGCAGTTCGTTAACAGGCAGGAATGAAAAACTGTTTTTT. Translated: CASSSLTGRNEKLFF.

This chain uses TRBV10-2 with TRBJ1-2; a weak D match, TRBD1 (6 bases). Germline CDR1 and CDR2: WSHSY and SAAADI. There are 13 residues in the CDR3. V was cut by 5 bases and J by 4 bases, with 11 bases left in between. This CDR3 reads CASSRQEIYGYTF. The CDR3 bases are TGCGCCAGCAGTAGACAGGAGATCTATGGCTACACCTTC.

J is TRBJ1-2 and V is TRBV30; D uncertain. The CDR3 has 12 amino acids. Germline V lookup: CDR1 GTSNPN, CDR2 SVGIG (reference sequence). Between the trimmed V and J ends, which lost 0 bases and 8 bases, there was a span of 10 bases. The CDR3 DNA is TGTGCCTGGAGTGTAGGTCAGAGGGGCTACACCTTC. As protein: CAWSVGQRGYTF.

V is TRBV6-6 and J is TRBJ1-6, with TRBD1 matching 7 bases. CDR1 and CDR2 (germline): MNHNY, SVGAGI (reference sequence). The CDR3 totals 14 residues. Unmatched junction bases numbered 9, after V lost 0 bases and J lost 16 bases. CDR3 region: CASSYSGATGLLHF. CDR3 coding DNA: TGTGCCAGCAGTTACTCAGGGGCGACAGGGCTACTCCACTTT.

This rearrangement joins TRBV27 to TRBJ2-3, with D possibly being TRBD1 (5 bases). The CDR3 runs to 12 residues. Germline values: CDR1 MNHEY, CDR2 SMNVEV (reference sequence). The V gene lost 6 bases and the J gene lost 5 bases, with 9 bases spanning the gap. This chain's CDR3 is CASSSREDTQYF. In nucleotides, the CDR3 is TGTGCCAGCAGCTCCAGGGAAGATACGCAGTATTTT.

The chain joins TRBV6-5 to TRBJ2-6; D remains ambiguous. Trimming took off 6 bases at V and 1 base at J, with 7 bases between the two ends. The CDR3 loop spans 14 amino acids. Germline V gene lookup returns CDR1 MNHEY and CDR2 SVGAGI. DNA for the CDR3: TGTGCCAGCAGGGTTGGATCTGGGGCCAACGTCCTGACTTTC. It specifies CASRVGSGANVLTF.

This clone was recorded once. The CDR3 DNA reads TGTGCCAGCGGGGAGGGACCGAGGGGCTACACCTTC. This sequence encodes CASGEGPRGYTF. The V and J genes are TRBV6-5 and TRBJ1-2; TRBD1 is a possible D gene (5 bases). Trimming stripped 8 bases from V and 8 bases from J, with 15 bases between. Germline values: CDR1 MNHEY, CDR2 SVGAGI. This CDR3 has 12 residues.

V is TRBV2 and J is TRBJ2-7; 7 bases fit TRBD1. The CDR3 contains 13 residues. Losses at the gene ends were 7 bases for V and 0 bases for J; bases not matched to a gene: 3. Germline CDR1 SNHLY, CDR2 FYNNEI. The CDR3 spells CASMGQPSYEQYF. CDR3 DNA: TGTGCCAGCATGGGACAGCCCTCCTACGAGCAGTACTTC.

V and J are TRBV15 and TRBJ2-7; perhaps D is TRBD1 or TRBD2 (5 bases each). Trimming removed 8 bases at V and 1 base at J, with 15 bases between. This CDR3 has 14 amino acids. In germline, CDR1 is LNHNV, CDR2 YYDKDF (reference sequence). CDR3 DNA sequence: TGTGCCACCCTCGACAGTGAGGGATCCTACGAGCAGTACTTC. Protein sequence: CATLDSEGSYEQYF.

This clone was recorded a few times. CDR3 nucleotides: TGTGCCAGCAGTTTGGCGGGGGGTAACGAGCAGTACTTC. Protein sequence: CASSLAGGNEQYF. The chain couples TRBV27 to TRBJ2-7, with TRBD2 identical over 8 bases. The germline V gene encodes CDR1 MNHEY and CDR2 SMNVEV (reference sequence). After removal of 3 bases from V and 5 bases from J, the junction contained 3 bases not matched to a gene. This CDR3 is 13 amino acids long.

In its sample, this clone was seen once. The rearrangement links TRBV13 to TRBJ2-1; D not certain. Germline V lookup: CDR1 PRHDT, CDR2 FYEKMQ (reference sequence). V gave up 5 bases and J gave up 0 bases, with 17 bases separating them. This CDR3 has 17 residues. For the CDR3, the DNA is TGTGCCAGCAGCGCAGCTGACGGGTCGCCCTCCTACAATGAGCAGTTCTTC. As protein: CASSAADGSPSYNEQFF.

The gene calls are TRBV1 and TRBJ1-1; the D call TRBD1 from the table was never checked on the DNA. TRBV1 is reported as a pseudogene. CDR3 length equals 14 residues. CDR3 loop: CTSSQERGKTEAFF. DNA for the CDR3: TGCACCAGCAGCCAAGAGAGGGGGAAAACTGAAGCTTTCTTT.

This clone was counted between two and nine times. This rearrangement joins TRBV5-5 to TRBJ1-3, with D perhaps matching TRBD1 (6 bases). The germline V gene encodes CDR1 SGHKS and CDR2 YYEKEE (reference sequence). The CDR3 length is 14 residues. The germline V and J ends were trimmed by 2 bases and 9 bases, with 15 bases remaining between them. In nucleotides, the CDR3 is TGTGCCAGCAGCTTAGCCTCAACAGGGAGCACCATATATTTT. This gives the protein CASSLASTGSTIYF.

This clone was seen a handful of times. The genes are TRBV14 and TRBJ2-5, with D perhaps being TRBD1 or TRBD2 (5 bases each). With 4 bases removed from V and 7 bases from J, the gap between germline ends came to 16 bases. This CDR3 has 14 amino acids. Germline values: CDR1 SGHDN, CDR2 FVKESK. In DNA form, the CDR3 reads TGTGCCAGCAGCCCCACCGGGACGAAGGGGACCCAGTACTTC. It encodes CASSPTGTKGTQYF.

The chain links TRBV4-2 to TRBJ1-5, with no clear D. Trimming removed 1 base at V and 2 bases at J, with 6 bases between. Germline CDR1 is LGHNA and CDR2 is YNFKEQ. This CDR3 spans 14 amino acids. DNA of the CDR3: TGTGCCAGCAGCCAAGGAACAGGCAATCAGCCCCAGCATTTT. Translating it yields CASSQGTGNQPQHF.

The rearrangement links TRBV27 to TRBJ1-1; 11 bases fit TRBD1. The CDR3 extends over 13 amino acids. Looked up from germline, CDR1 is MNHEY and CDR2 is SMNVEV (reference sequence). Germline trimming cut 6 bases from V and 3 bases from J; bases unmatched to any gene: 0. The CDR3, as DNA: TGTGCCAGCAGGGGACAGGGGGACACTGAAGCTTTCTTT. It codes for CASRGQGDTEAFF.

The chain links TRBV9 to TRBJ1-2; 8 bases are shared with TRBD1. CDR3 length: 10 residues. Germline values: CDR1 SGDLS, CDR2 YYNGEE. The CDR3 sequence is CASGGRGYTF. CDR3 sequence (DNA): TGTGCTTCAGGGGGCAGGGGCTACACCTTC.

This clone turned up a few times. The rearrangement links TRBV12-5 to TRBJ1-2; no definite D call. V lost 1 base to trimming and J lost 5 bases, with 5 bases between them. Looked up from germline, CDR1 is LGHNT and CDR2 is FRNRAP. CDR3 length: 12 residues. CDR3 bases: TGTGCTAGTGGTTTGGGCTCTTATGGCTACACCTTC. Residues: CASGLGSYGYTF.

V is TRBV30 and J is TRBJ2-7; the D is unclear. CDR1 and CDR2 from the germline V gene are GTSNPN and SVGIG (reference sequence). V lost 8 bases, J lost 1 base, and 15 bases lay in between. This CDR3 has 13 residues. Here the CDR3 DNA reads TGTGCCCTGCTTCCAGACGGATCCTACGAGCAGTACTTC. Amino acids: CALLPDGSYEQYF. Based on the CDR3 plus reference TRBV30 and TRBJ2-7, the full variable domain is SQTIHQWPATLVQPVGSPLSLECTVEGTSNPNLYWYRQAAGRGLQLLFYSVGIGQISSEVPQNLSASRPQDRQFILSSKKLLLSDSGFYLCALLPDGSYEQYFGPGTRLTVT.